The clone carrying this T cell receptor beta chain was found many times. Its antigen is currently unknown. This CDR3 spans 14 amino acids. Losses at the gene ends were 6 bases for V and 2 bases for J; bases not matched to a gene: 5. TCRbeta library construction was performed incorporating unique molecular identifiers. TCRdb re-analysed the PCR reads in MiXCR, keeping a single row per CDR3 protein. In the table there are fewer than 250,000 distinct CDR3 sequences, around 8% of which are singletons. This sample is part of a study of T-cell reconstitution after alpha-beta-depleted transplantation in children. The study's findings and limits: By about two months after transplant, alpha-beta T cells reportedly arose from several hundred graft clones that had expanded.

Source: PBMCs, mostly from graft donor cells, taken 180 days after TCRalphabeta/CD19-depleted stem cell transplant. The TCR was taken from a male patient between 5 and 17 years old who had a stem cell transplant for acute lymphoblastic leukemia, so the T cells may come from the graft donor. This chain joins TRBV23-1 and TRBJ2-7, with 9 bases matching TRBD1. TRBV23-1 is identified as an open reading frame with a role that is uncertain. The CDR3 coding sequence is TGCGCCAGCAGCCGGGACAGGGCTGCCTACGAGCAGTACTTC. It specifies CASSRDRAAYEQYF.